This TCR beta chain was sequenced in a study of cytomegalovirus exposure and HLA in healthy donors. Findings and caveats of the study: Rare TCR sequences dominated, though some public TCRs recurred in many donors. Within a later analysis, the majority of CMV-associated TCR beta chains appeared HLA-restricted. Accurate HLA-A and HLA-B prediction from TCR beta sequences was reported for most subjects.

The V gene's germline CDR1 is SGHRS and CDR2 YFSETQ. The CDR3 totals 20 residues. The ends lost 2 bases at V and 0 bases at J; junction bases unmatched: 16. In the PCR, 60 Vbeta and 13 Jbeta primers were used. Clones were sequenced by immunoSEQ multiplex PCR, and TCRdb holds only the in-frame ones, with some missing. The sample includes about 180,000 clones, more than 65% of them seen just once. With respect to this clone: As yet, its antigen is unknown.

The chain carries TRBV5-1 and TRBJ1-5; 8 bases align to TRBD1. The clonotype was recovered from a girl under 10 years old in good health and CMV-seropositive. Sample: PBMCs. The CDR3 sequence: CASSLVPTGGDLYSNQPQHF. CDR3 nucleotide sequence: TGCGCCAGCAGCTTAGTCCCCACAGGGGGTGACCTTTATAGCAATCAGCCCCAGCATTTT. The complete variable domain, with remaining parts taken from reference TRBV5-1 and TRBJ1-5, reads KAGVTQTPRYLIKTRGQQVTLSCSPISGHRSVSWYQQTPGQGLQFLFEYFSETQRNKGNFPGRFSGRQFSNSRSEMNVSTLELGDSALYLCASSLVPTGGDLYSNQPQHFGDGTRLSIL.